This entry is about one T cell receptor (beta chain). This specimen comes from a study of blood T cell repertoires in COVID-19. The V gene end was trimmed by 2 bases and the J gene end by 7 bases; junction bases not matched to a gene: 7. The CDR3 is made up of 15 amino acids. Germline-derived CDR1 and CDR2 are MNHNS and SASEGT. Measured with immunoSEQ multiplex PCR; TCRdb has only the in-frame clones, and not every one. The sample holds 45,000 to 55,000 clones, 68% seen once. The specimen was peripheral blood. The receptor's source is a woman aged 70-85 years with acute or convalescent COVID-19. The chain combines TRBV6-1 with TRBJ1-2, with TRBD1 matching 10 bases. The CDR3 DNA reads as TGTGCCAGCAGTGAACATGATGACAGGGGGCTTGGCTACACCTTC. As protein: CASSEHDDRGLGYTF.